Listed below are T cell receptor beta chains from one sample, sequenced in a study of blood T cell repertoires in COVID-19. Generated by immunoSEQ multiplex PCR, the TCRdb table keeps only in-frame clones and is missing some. The sample lists around 35,000 clones; around nine tenths were seen once. What was sequenced was peripheral blood. These receptors were taken from a man in his 70s with acute or convalescent COVID-19. Both conserved end residues are part of each CDR3. Clone sizes are given selectively: once, few, many, or a class where the clone is expanded.

.	TRBJ2-2	14	TRBV5-1	CASRTGGDTGELFF
once	TRBJ2-7	15	TRBV5-1	CASSLGGTGYHEQYF
.	TRBJ1-5	13	TRBV29-1	CSVADRSNQPQHF
.	TRBJ1-2	16	TRBV18	CASSELLRDTGNGYTF
.	TRBJ2-2	16	TRBV7-2	CASSLRGSGAAGELFF
.	TRBJ2-1	15	TRBV10-1	CASSGGFTPYNEQFF
.	TRBJ2-2	13	TRBV7-2	CASSPAGPGELFF
few	TRBJ1-2	14	TRBV7-2	CASSSPGHTYGYTF
.	TRBJ1-2	15	TRBV6-5	CASSRTHRGNYGYTF
.	TRBJ1-1	17	TRBV6-1	CASSETPWRGLNTEAFF
.	TRBJ1-1	17	TRBV28	CASSLLTGGTVWTEAFF
.	TRBJ1-1	15	TRBV19	CASTPHRTLNTEAFF
.	TRBJ1-1	12	TRBV28	CASRWHSTEAFF
.	TRBJ2-1	16	TRBV5-4	CASSSPPVGSYNEQFF
.	TRBJ1-5	15	TRBV6-6	CASSPDSNPNQPQHF
.	TRBJ1-5	14	TRBV6-2/TRBV6-3	CASSYSGGGQPQHF
.	TRBJ1-2	15	TRBV15	CATSRSRDRGYGYTF
.	TRBJ2-7	16	TRBV5-1	CASSFLAGKDAYEQYF
.	TRBJ2-3	16	TRBV14	CASSRLGQGGTDTQYF
once	TRBJ2-3	14	TRBV9	CASTPTSGSDTQYF
.	TRBJ1-3	15	TRBV6-1	CASSESQSYGNTIYF
.	TRBJ2-5	13	TRBV7-8	CASSFQGAETQYF
.	TRBJ1-5	14	TRBV5-6	CASSSGQGQQPQHF
.	TRBJ2-2	16	TRBV6-2/TRBV6-3	CASSPRPGKYTGELFF
.	TRBJ1-3	14	TRBV11-3	CASSSGGSGNTIYF
.	TRBJ2-1	15	TRBV6-5	CATRRDGGAGNEQFF
.	TRBJ2-4	16	TRBV21-1	CASSKTGDLAKNIQYF
.	TRBJ1-4	14	TRBV5-1	CASSVGTEGEKLFF
.	TRBJ1-2	15	TRBV7-8	CASSPVVGTGYGYTF
.	TRBJ2-3	14	TRBV19	CASSIGLAGYTQYF
.	TRBJ1-1	13	TRBV6-2/TRBV6-3	CASSIRENTEAFF
.	TRBJ1-2	14	TRBV5-8	CASSSSDRGSGYTF
once	TRBJ2-5	17	TRBV4-3	CASSQDTTSGGQETQYF
.	TRBJ2-2	16	TRBV24-1	CATSVTGTPNTGELFF
.	TRBJ1-6	15	TRBV7-8	CASSLSPSGNSPLHF
many	TRBJ1-5	15	TRBV4-3	CASSQDQQGFQPQHF
.	TRBJ1-5	18	TRBV5-5	CASSLETGGAGSNQPQHF
once	TRBJ2-3	15	TRBV24-1	CATSEAGESTDTQYF
few	TRBJ1-5	13	TRBV29-1	CSVGDREYQPQHF
.	TRBJ1-6	12	TRBV2	CASSEPGLALHF
.	TRBJ1-3	16	TRBV12-1	CASSFDRSLSGNTIYF
.	TRBJ2-1	16	TRBV7-2	CASRETSASSYNEQFF
.	TRBJ1-2	11	TRBV20-1	CSATDSYGYTF
.	TRBJ1-1	13	TRBV6-2/TRBV6-3	CASSYLRNTEAFF
.	TRBJ2-1	13	TRBV7-2	CASSLVLRNEQFF